This TCR beta chain comes out of a study of T cells in Graves' hyperthyroidism and ophthalmopathy. Study summary: The blood sample was taken at first diagnosis, before treatment began.

CDR3 size: 16 residues. V was pared by 2 bases and J by 2 bases, with 4 bases of the junction left unmatched. Per germline, CDR1 KGHDR and CDR2 SFDVKD. This clonotype was counted between two and nine times. Amplified TCR beta CDR3 regions derived from RNA transcripts. In the first-round RT-PCR of the TCR CDR3, the HTBI primer set was used. TCRdb passed the multiplex PCR reads through MiXCR, listing each CDR3 protein once. The repertoire has fewer than 450,000 distinct CDR3 sequences, 11% to 15% of them found once; the top ten carry 28%. This sequence was found in a man aged 50 or older with Graves' ophthalmopathy. The chain employs TRBV24-1 and TRBJ2-3, with 9 bases lining up with TRBD2. Sequences were obtained from blood. As DNA, the CDR3 is TGTGCCACCAGTGATTCGTTAGCGGGAGCCACAGATACGCAGTATTTT. Amino acids: CATSDSLAGATDTQYF.